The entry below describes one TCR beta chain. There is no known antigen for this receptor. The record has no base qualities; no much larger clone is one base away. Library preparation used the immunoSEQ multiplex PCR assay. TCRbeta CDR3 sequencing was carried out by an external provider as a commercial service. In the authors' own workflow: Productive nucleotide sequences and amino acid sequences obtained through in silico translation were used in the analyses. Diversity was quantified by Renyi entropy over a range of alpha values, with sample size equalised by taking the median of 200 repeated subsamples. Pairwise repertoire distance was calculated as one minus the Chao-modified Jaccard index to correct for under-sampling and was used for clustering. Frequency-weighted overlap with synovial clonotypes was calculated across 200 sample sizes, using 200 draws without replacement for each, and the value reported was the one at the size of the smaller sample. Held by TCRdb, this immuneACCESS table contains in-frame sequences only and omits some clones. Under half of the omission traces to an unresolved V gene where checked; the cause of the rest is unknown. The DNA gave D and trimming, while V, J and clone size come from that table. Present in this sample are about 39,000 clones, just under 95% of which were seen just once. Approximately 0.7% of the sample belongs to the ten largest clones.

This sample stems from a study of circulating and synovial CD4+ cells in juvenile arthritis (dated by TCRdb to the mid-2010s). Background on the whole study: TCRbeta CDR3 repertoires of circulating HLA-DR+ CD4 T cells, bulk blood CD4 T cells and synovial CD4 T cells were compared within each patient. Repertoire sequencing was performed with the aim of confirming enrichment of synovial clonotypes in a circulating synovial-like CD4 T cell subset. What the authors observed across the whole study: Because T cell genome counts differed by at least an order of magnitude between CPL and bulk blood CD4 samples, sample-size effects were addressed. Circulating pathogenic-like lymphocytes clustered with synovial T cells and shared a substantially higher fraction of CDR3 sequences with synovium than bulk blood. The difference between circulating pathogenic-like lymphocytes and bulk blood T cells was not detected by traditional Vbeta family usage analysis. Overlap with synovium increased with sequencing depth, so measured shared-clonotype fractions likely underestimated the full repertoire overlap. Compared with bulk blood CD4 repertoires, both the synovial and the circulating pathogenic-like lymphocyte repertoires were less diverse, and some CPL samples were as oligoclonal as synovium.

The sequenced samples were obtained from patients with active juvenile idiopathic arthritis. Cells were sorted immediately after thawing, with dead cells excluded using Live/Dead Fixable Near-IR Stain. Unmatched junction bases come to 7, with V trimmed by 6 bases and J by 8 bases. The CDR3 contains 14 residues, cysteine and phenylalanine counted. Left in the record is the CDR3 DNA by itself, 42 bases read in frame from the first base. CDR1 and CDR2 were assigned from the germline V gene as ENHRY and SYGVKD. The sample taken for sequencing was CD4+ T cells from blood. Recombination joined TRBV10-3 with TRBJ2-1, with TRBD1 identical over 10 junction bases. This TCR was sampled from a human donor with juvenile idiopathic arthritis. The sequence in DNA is TGTGCCATCAGGAGGGGGACAGGGGAGGATGAGCAGTTCTTC. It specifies CAIRRGTGEDEQFF.